This TCR beta chain appears in the sequencing data of a study of shared T cell receptors in the human thymus. The table came from immunoSEQ multiplex PCR; TCRdb's copy has only in-frame clones and leaves some out. The table has roughly 410,000 clones, 95% seen once. The sequenced sample was thymocytes. The source of this sequence is a human donor.

The CDR3 DNA follows: TGTGCCAGCACTTCAGGGGCGGGAGTCATCAATGAGCAGTTCTTC. Translating gives CASTSGAGVINEQFF. The chain couples TRBV5-4 to TRBJ2-1; the D gene is possibly TRBD2 (7 bases). Trimming pared 6 bases from V and 6 bases from J, leaving 19 bases between. The CDR3 contains 15 residues. CDR1 is SGHNT and CDR2 is YYREEE in the germline V gene (reference sequence).